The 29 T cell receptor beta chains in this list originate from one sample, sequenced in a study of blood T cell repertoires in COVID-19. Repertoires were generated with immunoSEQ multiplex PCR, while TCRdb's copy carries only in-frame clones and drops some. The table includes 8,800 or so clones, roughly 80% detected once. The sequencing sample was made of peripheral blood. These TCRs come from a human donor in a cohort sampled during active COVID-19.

The CDR3 DNA follows: TGTGCCAGCAGACCCGACACCTACTCGTACAATGAGCAGTTCTTC. It encodes CASRPDTYSYNEQFF. The chain carries TRBV11-2 and TRBJ2-1; D is uncertain. The V end was cut by 6 bases, the J end by 4 bases, with 16 bases between. CDR3 length: 15 residues. The germline V gene encodes CDR1 SGHAT and CDR2 FQNNGV.

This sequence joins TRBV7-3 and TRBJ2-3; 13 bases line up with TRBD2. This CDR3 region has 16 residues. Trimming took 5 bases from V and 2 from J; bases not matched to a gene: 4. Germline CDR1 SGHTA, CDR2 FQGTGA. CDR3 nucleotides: TGTGCCAGCAGCCGGGGACTAGCGGGGCCCACAGATACGCAGTATTTT. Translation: CASSRGLAGPTDTQYF.

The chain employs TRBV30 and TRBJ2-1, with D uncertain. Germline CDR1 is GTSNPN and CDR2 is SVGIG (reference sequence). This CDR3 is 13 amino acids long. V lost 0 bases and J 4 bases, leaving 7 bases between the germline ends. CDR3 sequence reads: CAWSVLQYNEQFF. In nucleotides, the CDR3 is TGTGCCTGGAGTGTGTTGCAGTACAATGAGCAGTTCTTC.

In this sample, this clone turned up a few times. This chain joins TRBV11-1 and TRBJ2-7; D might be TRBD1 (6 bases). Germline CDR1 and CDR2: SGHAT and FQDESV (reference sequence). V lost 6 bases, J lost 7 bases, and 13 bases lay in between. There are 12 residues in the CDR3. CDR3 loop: CASSDRSREQYV. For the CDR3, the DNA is TGTGCCAGCAGTGACAGGTCTCGGGAGCAGTACGTC.

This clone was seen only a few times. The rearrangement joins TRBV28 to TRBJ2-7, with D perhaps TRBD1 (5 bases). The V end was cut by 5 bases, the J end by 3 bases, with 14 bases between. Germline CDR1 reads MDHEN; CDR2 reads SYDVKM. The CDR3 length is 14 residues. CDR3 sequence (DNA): TGTGCCAGCAGTCCCCAGGGAATGCGCTACGAGCAGTACGTC. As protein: CASSPQGMRYEQYV.

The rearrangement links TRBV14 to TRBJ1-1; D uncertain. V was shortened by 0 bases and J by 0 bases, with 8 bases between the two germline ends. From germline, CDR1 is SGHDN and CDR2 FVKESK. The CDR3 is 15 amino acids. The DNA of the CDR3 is TGTGCCAGCAGCCAAGAAGCAGGATTGAACACTGAAGCTTTCTTT. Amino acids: CASSQEAGLNTEAFF.

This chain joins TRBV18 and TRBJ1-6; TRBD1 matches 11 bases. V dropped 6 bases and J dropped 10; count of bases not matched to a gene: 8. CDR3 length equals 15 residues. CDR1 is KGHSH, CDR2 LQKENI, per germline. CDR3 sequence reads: CASSDWGQGGSPLHF. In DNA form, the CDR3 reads TGTGCCAGCTCCGACTGGGGACAGGGGGGCTCACCCCTCCACTTT.

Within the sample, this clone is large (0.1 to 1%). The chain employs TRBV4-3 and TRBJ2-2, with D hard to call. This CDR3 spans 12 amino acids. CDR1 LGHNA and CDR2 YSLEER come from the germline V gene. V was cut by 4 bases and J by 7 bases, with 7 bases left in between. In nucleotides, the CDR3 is TGCGCCAGCAGCCCCACAGACGGGGAGCTGTTTTTT. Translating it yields CASSPTDGELFF.

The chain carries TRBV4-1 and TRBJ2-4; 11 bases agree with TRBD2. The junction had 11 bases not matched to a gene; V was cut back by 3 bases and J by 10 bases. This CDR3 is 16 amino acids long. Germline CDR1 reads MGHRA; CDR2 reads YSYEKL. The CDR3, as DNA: TGCGCCAGCAGCCATGCTCCCGGGACTAGCGGAGAAATTCAGTACTTC. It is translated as CASSHAPGTSGEIQYF.

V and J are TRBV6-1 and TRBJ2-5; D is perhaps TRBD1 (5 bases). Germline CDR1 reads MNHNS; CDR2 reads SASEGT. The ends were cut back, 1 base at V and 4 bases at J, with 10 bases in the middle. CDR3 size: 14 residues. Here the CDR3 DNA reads TGTGCCAGCAGTGAAGTTGTCAGGGCAGAGACCCAGTACTTC. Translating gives CASSEVVRAETQYF.

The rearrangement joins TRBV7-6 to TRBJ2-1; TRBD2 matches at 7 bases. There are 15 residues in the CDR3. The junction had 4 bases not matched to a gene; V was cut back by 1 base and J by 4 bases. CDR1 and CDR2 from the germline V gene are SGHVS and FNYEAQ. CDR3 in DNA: TGTGCCAGCAGCTTAGTCGGCGGGAGTTACAATGAGCAGTTCTTC. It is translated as CASSLVGGSYNEQFF.

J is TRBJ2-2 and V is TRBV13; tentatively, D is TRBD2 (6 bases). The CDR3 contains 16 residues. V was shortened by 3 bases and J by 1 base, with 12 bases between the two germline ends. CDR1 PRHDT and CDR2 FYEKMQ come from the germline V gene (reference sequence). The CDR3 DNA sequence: TGTGCCAGCAGCTTTATTAGCGGAGTGAACACCGGGGAGCTGTTTTTT. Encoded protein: CASSFISGVNTGELFF.

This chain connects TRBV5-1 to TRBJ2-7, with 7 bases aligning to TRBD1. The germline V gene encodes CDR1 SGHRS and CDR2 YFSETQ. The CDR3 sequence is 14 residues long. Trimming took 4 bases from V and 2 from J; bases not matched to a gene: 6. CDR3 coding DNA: TGCGCCAGCAGCCCGCTGACAGGGACCTACGAGCAGTACTTC. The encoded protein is CASSPLTGTYEQYF.

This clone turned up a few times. The DNA of the CDR3 is TGTGCCAGCAGTGATTTCAATAACTATGGCTACACCTTC. As protein: CASSDFNNYGYTF. J is TRBJ1-2 and V is TRBV2; no definite D call. V lost 3 bases and J lost 1, with 6 bases in between. Germline CDR1 and CDR2: SNHLY and FYNNEI. This CDR3 is 13 amino acids long.

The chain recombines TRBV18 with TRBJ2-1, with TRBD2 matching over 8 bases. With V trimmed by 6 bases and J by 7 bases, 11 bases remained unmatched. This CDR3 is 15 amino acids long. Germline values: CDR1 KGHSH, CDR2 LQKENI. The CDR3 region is CASSKRDGRGNEQFF. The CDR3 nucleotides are TGTGCCAGCTCCAAACGGGACGGGAGGGGAAATGAGCAGTTCTTC.

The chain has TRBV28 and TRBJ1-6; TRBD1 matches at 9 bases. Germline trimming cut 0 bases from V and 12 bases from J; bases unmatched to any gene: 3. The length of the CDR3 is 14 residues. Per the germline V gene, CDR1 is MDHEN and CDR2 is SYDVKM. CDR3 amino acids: CASSLWGQGGPLHF. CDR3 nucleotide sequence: TGTGCCAGCAGTTTATGGGGACAGGGCGGACCCCTCCACTTT.

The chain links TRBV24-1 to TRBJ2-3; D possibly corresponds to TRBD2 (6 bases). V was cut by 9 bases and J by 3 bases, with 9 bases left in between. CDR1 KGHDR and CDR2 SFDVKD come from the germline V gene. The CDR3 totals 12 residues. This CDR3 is CATGGRTDTQYF. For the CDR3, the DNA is TGTGCCACCGGAGGGAGAACAGATACGCAGTATTTT.

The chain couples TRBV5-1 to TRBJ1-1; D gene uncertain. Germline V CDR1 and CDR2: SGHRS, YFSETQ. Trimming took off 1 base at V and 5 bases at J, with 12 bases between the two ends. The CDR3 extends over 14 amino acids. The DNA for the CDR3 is TGCGCCAGCAGCTTGAGTATCCCCGGGACTGAAGCTTTCTTT. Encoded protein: CASSLSIPGTEAFF.

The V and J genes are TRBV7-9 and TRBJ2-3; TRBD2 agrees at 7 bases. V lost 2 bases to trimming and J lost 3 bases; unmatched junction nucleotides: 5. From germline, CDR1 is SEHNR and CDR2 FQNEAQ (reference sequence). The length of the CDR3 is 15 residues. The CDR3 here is CASSLYGTKTDTQYF. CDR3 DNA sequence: TGTGCCAGCAGCTTATACGGGACTAAAACAGATACGCAGTATTTT.

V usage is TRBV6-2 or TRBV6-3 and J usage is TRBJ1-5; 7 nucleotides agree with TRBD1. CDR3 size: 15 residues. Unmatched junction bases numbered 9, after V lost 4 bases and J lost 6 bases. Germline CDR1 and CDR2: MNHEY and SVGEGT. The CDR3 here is CASSSETGWRQPQHF. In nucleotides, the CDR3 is TGTGCCAGCAGTTCCGAGACAGGGTGGCGTCAGCCCCAGCATTTT.

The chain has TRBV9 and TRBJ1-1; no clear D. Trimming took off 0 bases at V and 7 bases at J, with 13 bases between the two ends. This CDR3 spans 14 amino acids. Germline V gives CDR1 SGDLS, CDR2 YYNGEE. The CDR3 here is CASSVVGEVGEAFF. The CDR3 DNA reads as TGTGCCAGCAGCGTAGTCGGGGAGGTTGGTGAAGCTTTCTTT.

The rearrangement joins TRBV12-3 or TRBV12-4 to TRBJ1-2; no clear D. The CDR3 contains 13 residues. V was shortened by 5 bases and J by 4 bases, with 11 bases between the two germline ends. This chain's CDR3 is CASSHRRGYGYTF. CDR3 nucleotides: TGTGCCAGCAGTCATCGTCGGGGCTATGGCTACACCTTC.

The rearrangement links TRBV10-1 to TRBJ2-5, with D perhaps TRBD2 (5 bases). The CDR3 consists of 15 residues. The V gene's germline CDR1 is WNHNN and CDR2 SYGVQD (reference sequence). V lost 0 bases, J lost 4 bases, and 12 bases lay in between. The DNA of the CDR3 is TGCGCCAGCAGTGAGTCTATCGGGGTTGGAGAGACCCAGTACTTC. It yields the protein CASSESIGVGETQYF.

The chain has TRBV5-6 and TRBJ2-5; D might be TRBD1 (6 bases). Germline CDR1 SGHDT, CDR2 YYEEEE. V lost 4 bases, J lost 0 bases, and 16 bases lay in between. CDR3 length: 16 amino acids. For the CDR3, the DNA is TGTGCCAGCAGCGAGTACGACAGGAGAAACCAAGAGACCCAGTACTTC. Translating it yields CASSEYDRRNQETQYF.

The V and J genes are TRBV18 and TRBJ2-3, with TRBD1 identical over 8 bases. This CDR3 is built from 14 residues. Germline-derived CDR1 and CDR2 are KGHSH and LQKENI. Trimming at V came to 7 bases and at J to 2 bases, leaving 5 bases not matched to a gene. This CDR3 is CASLRDRYTDTQYF. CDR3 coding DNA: TGTGCCAGCTTGAGGGACAGGTACACAGATACGCAGTATTTT.

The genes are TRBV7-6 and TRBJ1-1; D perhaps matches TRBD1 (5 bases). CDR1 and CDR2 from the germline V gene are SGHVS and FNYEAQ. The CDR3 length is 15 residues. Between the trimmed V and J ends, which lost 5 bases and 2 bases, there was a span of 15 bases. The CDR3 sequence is CASSPRGSANTEAFF. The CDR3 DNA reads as TGTGCCAGCAGCCCCCGGGGGAGCGCCAACACTGAAGCTTTCTTT.

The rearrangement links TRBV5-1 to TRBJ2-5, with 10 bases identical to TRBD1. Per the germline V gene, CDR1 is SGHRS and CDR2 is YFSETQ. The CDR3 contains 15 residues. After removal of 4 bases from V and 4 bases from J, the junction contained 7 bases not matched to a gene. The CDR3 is CASSIGTGVSETQYF. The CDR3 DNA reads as TGCGCCAGCAGCATCGGGACAGGGGTATCAGAGACCCAGTACTTC. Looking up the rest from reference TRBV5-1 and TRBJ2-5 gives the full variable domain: KAGVTQTPRYLIKTRGQQVTLSCSPISGHRSVSWYQQTPGQGLQFLFEYFSETQRNKGNFPGRFSGRQFSNSRSEMNVSTLELGDSALYLCASSIGTGVSETQYFGPGTRLLVL.

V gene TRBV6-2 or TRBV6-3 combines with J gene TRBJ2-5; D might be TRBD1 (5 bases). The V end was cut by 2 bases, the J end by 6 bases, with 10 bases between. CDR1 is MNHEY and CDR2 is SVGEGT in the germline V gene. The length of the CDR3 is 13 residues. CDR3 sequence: CASSYEQGQTQYF. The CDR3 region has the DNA TGTGCCAGCAGTTACGAGCAGGGCCAGACCCAGTACTTC.

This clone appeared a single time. CDR3 sequence: CASSVDSLSTSASSYNEQFF. The CDR3 DNA reads TGTGCCAGCAGCGTAGATAGTCTGTCTACTAGCGCCAGCTCCTACAATGAGCAGTTCTTC. The chain is built from TRBV9 and TRBJ2-1; 7 bases are a match to TRBD2. CDR1 is SGDLS and CDR2 is YYNGEE in the germline V gene. The CDR3 totals 20 residues. V lost 0 bases, J lost 0 bases, and 15 bases stayed unmatched.